This T cell receptor beta chain originates from a study of human T cells and chemical hapten exposure. In the study overall: Subjects had 2% DPC placed on roughly 2 cm by roughly 2 cm of upper inner arm skin for sensitization. Study-level findings and limits: It was expanded TCRs that formed significantly more large CDR3 similarity clusters than controls did.

Unique molecular identifiers were attached to individual cDNA molecules within the library. In TCRdb, the RACE reads were re-called with MiXCR into one record per CDR3 protein. Here the sample spans around 110,000 distinct CDR3 sequences, about 12% being singletons. The table lists this clonotype with many counts. What it recognizes is unknown. Time point indicated: pre-sensitization, week 0. Indicated treatment: therapeutic diphenylcyclopropenone sensitization with weekly scalp DPC. Total RNA was isolated from whole blood that had not been fractionated. Trimming took 4 bases from V and 1 from J, leaving 12 bases between them. CDR1 is SGDLS and CDR2 is YYNGEE in the germline V gene. The CDR3 is made up of 15 amino acids.

The source material was whole blood, sampled in connection with sensitization to the hapten diphenylcyclopropenone (DPC). The TCR originated in a woman in her forties or fifties with alopecia areata. Some clones in this sample may be carry-over from other donors' samples. The chain couples TRBV9 to TRBJ2-4; no clear D gene. In DNA, the CDR3 is TGTGCCAGCAGCCCCCCAACCGGGGCCAAAAACATTCAGTACTTC. As protein: CASSPPTGAKNIQYF.